This T cell receptor (beta chain) was obtained from a study of cytomegalovirus exposure and HLA in healthy donors. General observations from the study: The majority of CMV-associated TCR beta chains were reported as apparently HLA-restricted in a later analysis. It was shown in a later analysis that HLA-associated TCR beta chains were more clonally expanded than other, equally common chains. Per published reports, the classifier diagnosed cytomegalovirus status with high specificity and sensitivity.

PCR used 60 Vbeta primers and 13 Jbeta primers. Only in-frame clones appear in the TCRdb table, and some are missing; sequencing was by immunoSEQ multiplex PCR. Among over 200,000 clones listed, around 80% were seen once. Germline V CDR1 and CDR2: SGHNT, YYREEE (reference sequence). The CDR3 has 11 residues. V was pared by 5 bases and J by 8 bases, with 11 bases between. As concerns this clone: Its cognate antigen is unknown.

The source is a woman aged 60-75 years in good health and CMV-seropositive. Sequencing input: PBMCs. This sequence joins TRBV5-4 and TRBJ2-7, with D unresolved. The CDR3 region is CASSSPTQQYF. The CDR3 DNA reads as TGTGCCAGCAGTAGCCCTACCCAGCAGTACTTC.